The 21 T cell receptor beta chains given below trace back to one sample, sequenced in a study of blood T cell repertoires in COVID-19. Sequenced by immunoSEQ multiplex PCR; TCRdb stores in-frame clones only, minus some. This sample has 190,000 or so clones, with approximately 85% found just once. The source material was PBMCs or T cells enriched from blood (not recorded which). The source of these receptors is a woman younger than 45 who had recovered from COVID-19.

The chain recombines TRBV5-6 with TRBJ1-6; D uncertain. The V gene's germline CDR1 is SGHDT and CDR2 YYEEEE. Trimming removed 4 bases at V and 10 bases at J, with 21 bases between. The CDR3 covers 16 residues. The CDR3 DNA reads TGTGCCAGCAGCCATAGGTTGGAGGGAAGAGACTCACCCCTCCACTTT. Translating gives CASSHRLEGRDSPLHF.

The chain is built from TRBV7-2 and TRBJ2-1; 9 bases map to TRBD2. Unmatched junction bases numbered 8, after V lost 4 bases and J lost 10 bases. Germline V gives CDR1 SGHTA, CDR2 FQGNSA. This CDR3 spans 14 amino acids. This CDR3 reads CASSSGLAPREQFF. CDR3 in DNA: TGTGCCAGCAGCTCGGGACTAGCCCCCAGAGAGCAGTTCTTC.

The chain has TRBV5-1 and TRBJ1-3; a possible D gene is TRBD1 (5 bases). The CDR3 runs to 13 residues. The V gene's germline CDR1 is SGHRS and CDR2 YFSETQ. Between the trimmed V and J ends, which lost 4 bases and 6 bases, there was a span of 11 bases. In DNA form, the CDR3 reads TGCGCCAGCAGCAGAGACAGCCTAAACACCATATATTTT. Protein sequence: CASSRDSLNTIYF.

The chain employs TRBV12-5 and TRBJ2-2; 9 bases match TRBD2. CDR1 and CDR2 from the germline V gene are LGHNT and FRNRAP. Trimming cost V 7 bases and J 7 bases; bases outside gene matches: 4. CDR3 length: 13 residues. The CDR3 DNA follows: TGTGCTAGTGCGCGGGAGGGTAACGGGGAGCTGTTTTTT. Translation gives CASAREGNGELFF.

This chain joins TRBV19 and TRBJ2-5, with 8 bases matching TRBD2. The V gene's germline CDR1 is LNHDA and CDR2 SQIVND (reference sequence). The CDR3 is made up of 16 amino acids. The J segment lost 2 bases and the V segment lost 1 base, leaving 6 bases of the junction unmatched. This CDR3 reads CASSIGSGSRQETQYF. CDR3 nucleotides: TGTGCCAGTAGTATAGGAAGCGGGAGTAGACAAGAGACCCAGTACTTC. Looking up the rest from reference TRBV19 and TRBJ2-5 gives the full variable domain: DGGITQSPKYLFRKEGQNVTLSCEQNLNHDAMYWYRQDPGQGLRLIYYSQIVNDFQKGDIAEGYSVSREKKESFPLTVTSAQKNPTAFYLCASSIGSGSRQETQYFGPGTRLLVL.

The chain links TRBV11-3 to TRBJ2-1; a weak D match, TRBD1 (5 bases). The V end was cut by 8 bases, the J end by 5 bases, with 10 bases between. Per the germline V gene, CDR1 is SGHNT and CDR2 is YENEEA. The CDR3 length is 12 residues. The CDR3 sequence: CASGTGHNEQFF. CDR3 DNA sequence: TGTGCCAGCGGAACAGGCCACAATGAGCAGTTCTTC.

The chain is built from TRBV7-2 and TRBJ2-2, with a weak D call TRBD2 (6 bases). The CDR3 covers 14 residues. Germline values: CDR1 SGHTA, CDR2 FQGNSA. Trimming took 6 bases from V and 1 from J, leaving 9 bases between them. The CDR3 nucleotides are TGTGCCAGCAGAGTGGGAGGGAACACCGGGGAGCTGTTTTTT. Protein product: CASRVGGNTGELFF.

The rearrangement joins TRBV6-1 to TRBJ2-2; 8 positions agree with TRBD2. Germline-derived CDR1 and CDR2 are MNHNS and SASEGT. With V trimmed by 1 base and J by 6 bases, 7 bases remained unmatched. The CDR3 is made up of 16 amino acids. As DNA, the CDR3 is TGTGCCAGCAGTGAAGAATGGGTAGCGGGACCCGGGGAGCTGTTTTTT. It translates to CASSEEWVAGPGELFF.

The genes are TRBV30 and TRBJ1-3; maybe TRBD1 (6 bases). This CDR3 is 11 amino acids long. Germline CDR1 reads GTSNPN; CDR2 reads SVGIG (reference sequence). As DNA, the CDR3 is TGTGCGGGCAGGGGTGGAAACACCATATATTTT. It is translated as CAGRGGNTIYF. Supplemented by reference TRBV30 and TRBJ1-3, the full variable domain reads SQTIHQWPATLVQPVGSPLSLECTVEGTSNPNLYWYRQAAGRGLQLLFYSVGIGQISSEVPQNLSASRPQDRQFILSSKKLLLSDSGFYLCAGRGGNTIYFGEGSWLTVV.

The rearrangement joins TRBV7-8 to TRBJ2-1, with 10 bases lining up with TRBD2. V lost 5 bases, J lost 5 bases, and 15 bases stayed unmatched. Per the germline V gene, CDR1 is SGHVS and CDR2 is FQNEAQ. The CDR3 loop spans 18 amino acids. CDR3 sequence reads: CASSPKIRAGGDNNEQFF. DNA for the CDR3: TGTGCCAGCAGCCCAAAAATAAGAGCGGGAGGGGATAACAATGAGCAGTTCTTC. The complete variable domain, with remaining parts taken from reference TRBV7-8 and TRBJ2-1, reads GAGVSQSPRYKVAKRGQDVALRCDPISGHVSLFWYQQALGQGPEFLTYFQNEAQLDKSGLPSDRFFAERPEGSVSTLKIQRTQQEDSAVYLCASSPKIRAGGDNNEQFFGPGTRLTVL.

The chain has TRBV18 and TRBJ1-3; TRBD1 might be the D (6 bases). Germline V gene data show CDR1 as KGHSH and CDR2 as LQKENI. V gave up 6 bases and J gave up 0 bases, with 15 bases separating them. This CDR3 spans 16 amino acids. The CDR3: CASSRRDTISGNTIYF. In DNA, the CDR3 is TGTGCCAGCTCTCGCCGGGACACCATCTCTGGAAACACCATATATTTT.

The chain combines TRBV20-1 with TRBJ1-1; the D gene is possibly TRBD1 (6 bases). The CDR3 loop spans 11 amino acids. Germline assignment: CDR1 DFQATT and CDR2 SNEGSKA (reference sequence). The V end was cut by 8 bases, the J end by 7 bases, with 14 bases between. This CDR3 is CSSPGTFEAFF. CDR3 bases: TGCAGTTCTCCCGGGACATTTGAAGCTTTCTTT.

J is TRBJ1-1 and V is TRBV11-3; D call uncertain. V was pared by 4 bases and J by 3 bases, with 9 bases between. The CDR3 covers 13 residues. Germline V CDR1 and CDR2: SGHNT, YENEEA. The DNA of the CDR3 is TGTGCCAGCAGCTCGGGAGGTGACACTGAAGCTTTCTTT. Protein sequence: CASSSGGDTEAFF.

This sequence joins TRBV6-2 or TRBV6-3 and TRBJ2-3, with a weak D call TRBD2 (6 bases). The V gene lost 3 bases and the J gene lost 5 bases, with 12 bases spanning the gap. The germline V gene encodes CDR1 MNHEY and CDR2 SVGEGT. This CDR3 comprises 14 residues. The CDR3 sequence: CASSYRLDEDTQYF. The CDR3 region has the DNA TGTGCCAGCAGTTATCGACTAGATGAAGATACGCAGTATTTT.

The CDR3 bases are TGTGCCAGCAGCCCCATGGGGGGTGGTGGCACAGATACGCAGTATTTT. This encodes CASSPMGGGGTDTQYF. The chain has TRBV3-1 (or the pseudogene TRBV3-2) and TRBJ2-3, with D perhaps matching TRBD2 (6 bases). CDR3 length equals 16 residues. V dropped 4 bases and J dropped 1 base, with 15 bases sitting between them. Germline V gene lookup returns CDR1 LGHDT and CDR2 YNNKEL (reference sequence).

The CDR3 sequence is CASSSSGSSYEQYF. Written as DNA, the CDR3 is TGTGCCAGCAGCTCTAGCGGGAGCTCCTACGAGCAGTACTTC. The gene calls are TRBV7-8 and TRBJ2-7; TRBD2 matches 10 bases. The CDR3 is made up of 14 amino acids. Trimming at V came to 4 bases and at J to 0 bases, leaving 0 bases not matched to a gene. Germline loops: CDR1 SGHVS, CDR2 FQNEAQ.

This chain links TRBV28 with TRBJ2-1; D gene uncertain. The CDR3 length is 14 residues. From germline, CDR1 is MDHEN and CDR2 SYDVKM. The V end was cut by 6 bases, the J end by 8 bases, with 17 bases between. CDR3 in DNA: TGTGCCAGCAGCCAGACACCCCTCTTGGATGAGCAGTTCTTC. This codes for CASSQTPLLDEQFF.

The chain has TRBV7-9 and TRBJ2-3, with D hard to call. CDR3 length equals 14 residues. Germline values: CDR1 SEHNR, CDR2 FQNEAQ (reference sequence). V lost 3 bases to trimming and J lost 0 bases, with 7 bases between them. CDR3: CASSFWASTDTQYF. The CDR3 DNA reads as TGTGCCAGCAGCTTCTGGGCTAGCACAGATACGCAGTATTTT.

The chain uses TRBV14 and TRBJ2-3, with TRBD2 matching 7 bases. Per the germline V gene, CDR1 is SGHDN and CDR2 is FVKESK. With 4 bases clipped from V and 10 bases from J, the junction kept 8 bases outside the gene matches. The CDR3 contains 13 residues. CDR3 coding DNA: TGTGCCAGCAGCCGACAAATAGCGGGTGCGCAGTATTTT. Protein sequence: CASSRQIAGAQYF. The full variable domain, in which reference TRBV14 and TRBJ2-3 provide the parts outside the CDR3, is EAGVTQFPSHSVIEKGQTVTLRCDPISGHDNLYWYRRVMGKEIKFLLHFVKESKQDESGMPNNRFLAERTGGTYSTLKVQPAELEDSGVYFCASSRQIAGAQYFGPGTRLTVL.

The rearrangement joins TRBV28 to TRBJ1-5, with D perhaps matching TRBD1 (5 bases). The CDR3 runs to 14 residues. With 3 bases removed from V and 0 bases from J, the gap between germline ends came to 6 bases. Germline loops: CDR1 MDHEN, CDR2 SYDVKM. CDR3 DNA: TGTGCCAGCAGTTTTGACAGTAGCAATCAGCCCCAGCATTTT. This translates into CASSFDSSNQPQHF.

The rearrangement links TRBV21-1 to TRBJ1-3; TRBD1, the table's D call, was not compared with the DNA. TRBV21-1 is annotated as a pseudogene. The CDR3 has 12 amino acids. CDR3 sequence (DNA): TGTGCCAGCAGCAGACAGGGAAACACCATATATTTT. It encodes CASSRQGNTIYF.